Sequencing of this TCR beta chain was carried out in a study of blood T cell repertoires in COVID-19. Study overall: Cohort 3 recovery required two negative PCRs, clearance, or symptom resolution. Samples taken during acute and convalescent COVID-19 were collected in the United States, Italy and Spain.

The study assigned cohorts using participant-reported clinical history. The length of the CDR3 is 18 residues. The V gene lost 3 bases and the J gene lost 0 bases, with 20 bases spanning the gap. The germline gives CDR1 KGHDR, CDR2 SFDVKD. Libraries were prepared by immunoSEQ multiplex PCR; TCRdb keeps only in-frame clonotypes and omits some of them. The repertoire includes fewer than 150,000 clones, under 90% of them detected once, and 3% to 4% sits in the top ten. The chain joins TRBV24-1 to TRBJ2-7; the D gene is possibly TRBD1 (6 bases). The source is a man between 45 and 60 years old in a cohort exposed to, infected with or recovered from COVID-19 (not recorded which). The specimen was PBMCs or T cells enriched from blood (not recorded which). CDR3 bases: TGTGCCACCAGTGATATAGAACGGACAGCCTCCTTCTCCTACGAGCAGTACTTC. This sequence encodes CATSDIERTASFSYEQYF.